This T cell receptor beta chain is drawn from a study of OX40 agonist ivuxolimab in advanced cancers. Findings of the study overall: Nonresponders, in some cases, also had low normalized T-cell clonal expansion.

Concerning this clone itself: Its antigen is currently unknown.

V dropped 4 bases and J dropped 6 bases, with 12 bases sitting between them. The CDR3 has 14 amino acids. CDR1 is MGHRA and CDR2 is YSYEKL in the germline V gene. Repertoires were generated with immunoSEQ multiplex PCR, while TCRdb's copy carries only in-frame clones and drops some. The sample has approximately 40,000 clones; roughly nine tenths are singletons. The sample was CD4+ or CD8+ T cells sorted from blood, taken in a trial of the OX40 agonist ivuxolimab. The TCR comes from an adult with an advanced solid tumor such as melanoma, head and neck, liver or kidney cancer. This chain connects TRBV4-1 to TRBJ2-2; perhaps TRBD2 as D (5 bases). This CDR3 is CASSLQRAAGELFF. In nucleotides, the CDR3 is TGCGCCAGCAGCCTCCAGAGAGCGGCCGGGGAGCTGTTTTTT.